A selection of T cell receptor beta chains follows, all from one sample in a study of stem cell transplantation in POMP-related autoinflammatory disease. Here immunoSEQ multiplex PCR was the method, and the copy in TCRdb shows in-frame clones only, minus some. In the table there are roughly 68,000 clones, about nine tenths of which are singletons. The material sequenced was CD4+ T cells from PBMCs, taken after stem cell transplantation. These TCRs come from a human patient with POMP-related autoinflammation and immune dysregulation (PRAID). The graft donor may be the source of some T cells. The CDR3 runs from the conserved cysteine through the conserved F or W. D genes are given only for firm matches. Some rows mark clone size as missing; the rest say once, few, many or name a class of expanded clone.

NA	NA	TRBJ2-5	TRBV18	CASSPLVGETQYF	TGTGCCAGCTCACCGTTAGTTGGAGAGACCCAGTACTTC
NA	NA	TRBJ2-2	TRBV6-5	CASSYREVLFGELFF	TGTGCCAGCAGTTACAGGGAAGTACTGTTTGGGGAGCTGTTTTTT
NA	NA	TRBJ2-3	TRBV27	CASSLTLSRGLYF	TGTGCCAGCAGTTTGACGCTTTCGAGGGGGTTGTATTTT
NA	few	TRBJ1-6	TRBV5-4	CASSSRGFNSPLHF	TGTGCCAGCTCGTCGAGGGGATTTAATTCACCCCTCCACTTT
TRBD2	NA	TRBJ2-3	TRBV3-1/TRBV3-2	CASSQAGGPGAYF	TGTGCCAGCAGCCAAGCGGGGGGGCCTGGTGCGTATTTT
NA	NA	TRBJ2-2	TRBV7-8	CASSPRGGELFF	TGTGCCAGCAGCCCAAGGGGCGGGGAGCTGTTTTTT
NA	once	TRBJ2-5	TRBV4-1	CASSQETGRKTQYF	TGCGCCAGCAGCCAAGAAACGGGACGGAAGACCCAGTACTTC
NA	NA	TRBJ2-2	TRBV4-2	CASSQVGVGANPNTGELFF	TGTGCCAGCAGCCAAGTCGGTGTGGGGGCCAACCCGAACACCGGGGAGCTGTTTTTT
NA	NA	TRBJ1-2	TRBV18	CASSPELGRRGYGYTF	TGTGCCAGCTCACCCGAGCTAGGACGGAGGGGCTATGGCTACACCTTC
TRBD1	few	TRBJ1-2	TRBV24-1	CATSDPGQGNYGYTF	TGTGCCACCAGTGATCCGGGACAGGGGAACTATGGCTACACCTTC
NA	NA	TRBJ1-1	TRBV6-5	CASRPPGGITEAFF	TGTGCCAGCAGGCCTCCAGGAGGTATCACTGAAGCTTTCTTT
NA	NA	TRBJ2-7	TRBV11-2	CASSLVVGGYEQYF	TGTGCCAGCAGCTTAGTGGTGGGAGGCTACGAGCAGTACTTC
NA	once	TRBJ2-5	TRBV11-2	CASSLGQETQYF	TGTGCCAGCAGCTTAGGGCAAGAGACCCAGTACTTC
NA	NA	TRBJ2-7	TRBV12-2	CARTGTPKREQYF	TGTGCAAGGACGGGGACACCGAAACGAGAGCAGTACTTC
NA	NA	TRBJ1-2	TRBV5-1	CASSLVWGSDYGYTF	TGCGCCAGCAGCTTGGTTTGGGGTTCCGACTATGGCTACACCTTC
NA	NA	TRBJ1-2	TRBV5-1	CASSLERAETAGYTF	TGCGCCAGCAGCTTGGAAAGGGCGGAAACGGCTGGCTACACCTTC
NA	NA	TRBJ1-1	TRBV5-6	CASSRKNTEAFF	TGTGCCAGCAGCCGTAAGAACACTGAAGCTTTCTTT
NA	few	TRBJ1-1	TRBV21-1	CASSKVVGQPTEAFF	TGTGCCAGCAGCAAAGTGGTAGGACAGCCTACTGAAGCTTTCTTT
NA	NA	TRBJ2-7	TRBV11-2	CASSWTKGLYEQYF	TGTGCCAGCAGCTGGACAAAGGGGCTCTACGAGCAGTACTTC
TRBD2	few	TRBJ2-2	TRBV2	CACGSGRVTGELFF	TGTGCCTGCGGAAGCGGGAGGGTCACCGGGGAGCTGTTTTTT
TRBD2	NA	TRBJ2-3	TRBV28	CASRPGLAGGPLFTDTQYF	TGTGCCAGCAGACCGGGACTAGCGGGAGGGCCGTTATTCACAGATACGCAGTATTTT
NA	NA	TRBJ1-1	TRBV28	CASSFRAPGATEAFF	TGTGCCAGCAGTTTCCGGGCCCCAGGGGCCACTGAAGCTTTCTTT
TRBD1	NA	TRBJ2-7	TRBV10-3	CAISGTGGEYEQYF	TGTGCCATAAGTGGTACAGGGGGCGAATACGAGCAGTACTTC
NA	NA	TRBJ1-1	TRBV29-1	CSATGGGTEAFF	TGCAGCGCCACAGGAGGGGGCACTGAAGCTTTCTTT
NA	NA	TRBJ2-6	TRBV5-6	CASSSSAAGPSWANVLTF	TGTGCCAGCAGCTCGTCTGCTGCTGGCCCCTCTTGGGCCAACGTCCTGACTTTC
NA	NA	TRBJ2-7	TRBV28	CASSTPLYEQYF	TGTGCCAGCAGTACTCCACTCTACGAGCAGTACTTC
NA	NA	TRBJ2-5	TRBV27	CASKLKGDPYQETQYF	TGTGCCAGCAAACTAAAGGGGGACCCGTACCAAGAGACCCAGTACTTC
TRBD2	once	TRBJ2-5	TRBV4-1	CASSQDVSGRVQTQYF	TGCGCCAGCAGCCAAGATGTTAGCGGGAGGGTACAGACCCAGTACTTC
NA	NA	TRBJ2-1	TRBV28	CASSLSPDRANEQFF	TGTGCCAGCAGTTTATCCCCTGATCGGGCGAATGAGCAGTTCTTC
TRBD1	NA	TRBJ1-2	TRBV18	CASTTSRRRQGDGYTF	TGTGCCAGCACTACCTCCCGGCGGAGACAGGGGGATGGCTACACCTTC
TRBD1	once	TRBJ1-4	TRBV7-2	CASSTYDRANEKLFF	TGTGCCAGCAGCACCTACGACAGGGCTAATGAAAAACTGTTTTTT
TRBD2	NA	TRBJ2-3	TRBV9	CASSVGEGGDSDTQYF	TGTGCCAGCAGCGTAGGGGAGGGAGGGGACTCAGATACGCAGTATTTT
NA	NA	TRBJ1-2	TRBV5-1	CASSLGGAVIYGYTF	TGCGCCAGCAGCTTAGGAGGGGCGGTCATCTATGGCTACACCTTC
TRBD2	NA	TRBJ2-3	TRBV7-9	CASSLTAGGRTDTQYF	TGTGCCAGCAGCTTAACAGCGGGAGGGCGGACAGATACGCAGTATTTT
NA	NA	TRBJ2-2	TRBV4-1	CASSQVAGGLITGELFF	TGCGCCAGCAGCCAAGTGGCTGGGGGACTGATCACCGGGGAGCTGTTTTTT
TRBD1	NA	TRBJ1-2	TRBV19	CATGQEGGYTF	TGTGCCACCGGACAGGAGGGAGGCTACACCTTC
NA	medium-sized	TRBJ1-6	TRBV28	CASSLAGYSPLHF	TGTGCCAGCAGTTTAGCAGGATATTCACCCCTCCACTTT
NA	NA	TRBJ1-2	TRBV7-9	CASSLVRQSVGGYTF	TGTGCCAGCAGCTTAGTAAGGCAGTCGGTGGGTGGCTACACCTTC
TRBD1	NA	TRBJ2-5	TRBV5-1	CASSPRQGIQETQYF	TGCGCCAGCAGCCCCCGACAGGGCATCCAAGAGACCCAGTACTTC
TRBD1	NA	TRBJ2-7	TRBV10-3	CAVQARPGTGGNSYEQYF	TGTGCCGTACAGGCAAGACCCGGGACAGGGGGAAACTCCTACGAGCAGTACTTC
TRBD1	NA	TRBJ2-1	TRBV10-1	CASSESGTGSGHNEQFF	TGCGCCAGCAGTGAGTCCGGGACAGGCTCGGGGCACAATGAGCAGTTCTTC
NA	NA	TRBJ2-5	TRBV6-6	CASSGQTQETQYF	TGTGCCAGCAGCGGACAGACCCAAGAGACCCAGTACTTC
TRBD2	NA	TRBJ2-2	TRBV28	CASRPSGGPTGELFF	TGTGCCAGCAGGCCTAGCGGGGGGCCCACCGGGGAGCTGTTTTTT
TRBD2	NA	TRBJ2-5	TRBV3-1/TRBV3-2	CASSQWGGRARVGETQYF	TGTGCCAGCAGCCAATGGGGCGGGAGGGCCAGGGTAGGAGAGACCCAGTACTTC
NA	NA	TRBJ2-7	TRBV6-6	CATKRSVNYEQYF	TGTGCCACCAAAAGGTCGGTAAACTACGAGCAGTACTTC